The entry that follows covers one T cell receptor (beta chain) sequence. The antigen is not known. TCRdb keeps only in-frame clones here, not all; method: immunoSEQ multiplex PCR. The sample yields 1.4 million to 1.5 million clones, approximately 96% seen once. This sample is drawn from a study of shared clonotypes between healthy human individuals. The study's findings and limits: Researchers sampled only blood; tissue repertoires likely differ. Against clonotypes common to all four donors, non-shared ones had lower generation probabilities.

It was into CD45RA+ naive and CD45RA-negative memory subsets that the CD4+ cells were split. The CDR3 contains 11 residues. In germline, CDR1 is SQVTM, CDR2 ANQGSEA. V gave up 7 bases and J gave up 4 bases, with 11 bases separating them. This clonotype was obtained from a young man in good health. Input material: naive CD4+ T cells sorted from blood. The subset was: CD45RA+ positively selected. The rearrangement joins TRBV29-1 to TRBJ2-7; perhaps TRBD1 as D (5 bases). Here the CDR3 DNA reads TGCAGCGCCCAGGGTGTGTACGAGCAGTACTTC. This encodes CSAQGVYEQYF.